Following are 25 T cell receptor beta chains from one sample sequenced in a study of T cell responses to AZD1222 COVID-19 vaccine. Assay: immunoSEQ multiplex PCR; the TCRdb copy retains only in-frame clones and omits some. The table records under 200,000 clones, approximately 90% of them present only once. Source: peripheral blood, taken 28 days after the second AZD1222 dose. These receptors were taken from an adult who received the AZD1222 COVID-19 vaccine.

The rearrangement joins TRBV7-9 to TRBJ1-1; 8 nucleotides agree with TRBD1. This CDR3 has 13 residues. J lost 2 bases, V lost 8 bases, and 4 bases had no gene match. The V gene's germline CDR1 is SEHNR and CDR2 FQNEAQ (reference sequence). The CDR3, as DNA: TGTGCCAGCTCGACAGGGGACAACACTGAAGCTTTCTTT. Translated, it gives CASSTGDNTEAFF.

Here the CDR3 reads CASRSGSPYNEQFF. As DNA, the CDR3 is TGCGCCAGCAGGTCCGGGAGCCCCTACAATGAGCAGTTCTTC. The chain recombines TRBV5-1 with TRBJ2-1, with D possibly being TRBD2 (6 bases). The CDR3 is 14 residues long. Germline V gene data show CDR1 as SGHRS and CDR2 as YFSETQ. V lost 5 bases and J 2 bases, leaving 11 bases between the germline ends.

This CDR3 reads CSARIEGEYF. As DNA, the CDR3 is TGCAGTGCTAGAATTGAGGGAGAGTACTTC. V and J are TRBV20-1 and TRBJ2-5, with a tentative D call TRBD2 (5 bases). V lost 2 bases, J lost 12 bases, and 10 bases lay in between. Germline loops: CDR1 DFQATT, CDR2 SNEGSKA (reference sequence). This CDR3 spans 10 amino acids.

The chain employs TRBV5-6 and TRBJ2-3; 13 bases align to TRBD2. The V and J ends lost 2 bases and 2 bases, in that order; junction bases with no gene match: 8. Looked up from germline, CDR1 is SGHDT and CDR2 is YYEEEE. The CDR3 extends over 18 amino acids. CDR3 sequence reads: CASSFIGLAGDITDTQYF. The CDR3 nucleotides are TGTGCCAGCAGCTTTATCGGACTAGCGGGGGACATCACAGATACGCAGTATTTT. The entire variable domain, with the rest obtained from reference TRBV5-6 and TRBJ2-3, is as follows: DAGVTQSPTHLIKTRGQQVTLRCSPKSGHDTVSWYQQALGQGPQFIFQYYEEEERQRGNFPDRFSGHQFPNYSSELNVNALLLGDSALYLCASSFIGLAGDITDTQYFGPGTRLTVL.

V gene TRBV7-9 combines with J gene TRBJ2-4, with D possibly called TRBD1 or TRBD2 (5 bases each). The V end was cut by 6 bases, the J end by 0 bases, with 15 bases between. The CDR3 runs to 16 residues. The V gene's germline CDR1 is SEHNR and CDR2 FQNEAQ (reference sequence). CDR3 protein: CASSYRDPQAKNIQYF. The CDR3 DNA follows: TGTGCCAGCAGTTACCGGGACCCCCAAGCCAAAAACATTCAGTACTTC.

This clone was seen just once. The V and J genes are TRBV21-1 and TRBJ1-5; TRBD1, the table's D call, was not compared with the DNA. TRBV21-1 counts as a pseudogene. The CDR3 loop spans 13 amino acids. The CDR3 here is CASTGAGHQPQHF. DNA of the CDR3: TGTGCCAGCACAGGGGCAGGGCATCAGCCCCAGCATTTT.

This chain links TRBV5-6 with TRBJ2-7; D may be TRBD1 (6 bases). Deletions cut 1 base from V and 2 bases from J, with 19 bases between. CDR1 is SGHDT and CDR2 is YYEEEE in the germline V gene. The CDR3 spans 17 residues. The CDR3 loop is CASSLYSSTGVAYEQYF. The CDR3 DNA follows: TGTGCCAGCAGCTTGTACTCTTCGACAGGAGTCGCCTACGAGCAGTACTTC.

The chain links TRBV5-1 to TRBJ2-7; 9 nucleotides agree with TRBD2. J lost 2 bases, V lost 0 bases, and 3 bases had no gene match. The length of the CDR3 is 15 residues. The germline gives CDR1 SGHRS, CDR2 YFSETQ. DNA for the CDR3: TGCGCCAGCAGCTTGGGTAGCGGGGGCACCTACGAGCAGTACTTC. This translates into CASSLGSGGTYEQYF. Supplemented by reference TRBV5-1 and TRBJ2-7, the full variable domain reads KAGVTQTPRYLIKTRGQQVTLSCSPISGHRSVSWYQQTPGQGLQFLFEYFSETQRNKGNFPGRFSGRQFSNSRSEMNVSTLELGDSALYLCASSLGSGGTYEQYFGPGTRLTVT.

The chain employs TRBV21-1 and TRBJ1-3. TRBV21-1 is annotated as a pseudogene. This CDR3 has 13 amino acids. The CDR3 spells CASRGGPGNTIYF. CDR3 nucleotides: TGTGCCAGCCGGGGGGGGCCGGGAAACACCATATATTTT.

This clone showed up just once. The genes are TRBV6-6 and TRBJ1-3, with a possible D match to TRBD1 (6 bases). CDR3 length: 16 amino acids. Trimming pared 5 bases from V and 0 bases from J, leaving 14 bases between. The germline CDR1 and CDR2 sequences are MNHNY and SVGAGI (reference sequence). The chain's CDR3 is CASSRTGASSGNTIYF. The CDR3 bases are TGTGCCAGCAGTCGAACGGGGGCGAGCTCTGGAAACACCATATATTTT.

The V call is TRBV5-1, the J call TRBJ2-2; D is ambiguous. Per germline, CDR1 SGHRS and CDR2 YFSETQ. Trimming left V 0 bases short and J 7 bases short, with 7 bases between. The CDR3 length is 13 residues. The CDR3 region is CASSLVGIGELFF. The CDR3 nucleotides read TGCGCCAGCAGCTTGGTTGGCATCGGGGAGCTGTTTTTT.

This rearrangement joins TRBV27 to TRBJ1-4, with D hard to call. Trimming shortened V by 8 bases and J by 7 bases, and 23 bases separated the two germline ends. CDR1 MNHEY and CDR2 SMNVEV come from the germline V gene (reference sequence). This CDR3 comprises 16 residues. CDR3 coding DNA: TGTGCCAGCTCTCTCCGGGCCCTAGAGGGTAGTGAAAAACTGTTTTTT. Encoded protein: CASSLRALEGSEKLFF.

Only one count was recorded for this clone. The chain has TRBV5-1 and TRBJ2-1; D may be TRBD2 (5 bases). Germline V lookup: CDR1 SGHRS, CDR2 YFSETQ. The CDR3 covers 16 residues. Trimming stripped 4 bases from V and 0 bases from J, with 14 bases between. Here the CDR3 reads CASSLHSESSYNEQFF. The CDR3 region has the DNA TGCGCCAGCAGCCTCCATAGCGAGAGCTCCTACAATGAGCAGTTCTTC.

The CDR3 DNA is TGTGCCAGCACCCTTATAGAGACCGGGGAGCTGTTTTTT. As protein: CASTLIETGELFF. This chain connects TRBV9 to TRBJ2-2; D unclear. There are 13 residues in the CDR3. CDR1 SGDLS and CDR2 YYNGEE come from the germline V gene. Trimming left V 6 bases short and J 5 bases short, with 11 bases between.

The rearrangement uses TRBV4-2 and TRBJ2-3; 9 bases agree with TRBD1. Germline CDR1 is LGHNA and CDR2 is YNFKEQ. This CDR3 comprises 16 residues. V lost 2 bases to trimming and J lost 3 bases; unmatched junction nucleotides: 6. CDR3 protein: CASSQYGQGRTDTQYF. Here the CDR3 DNA reads TGTGCCAGCAGCCAATACGGACAGGGGAGGACAGATACGCAGTATTTT.

The chain carries TRBV18 and TRBJ2-3; D possibly matches TRBD1 or TRBD2 (7 bases each). The V and J ends lost 3 bases and 2 bases respectively, with 12 bases between them. The CDR3 has 15 amino acids. The germline CDR1 and CDR2 sequences are KGHSH and LQKENI. The CDR3 region has the DNA TGTGCCAGCTCACCTCAGGGGGGGGTCACAGATACGCAGTATTTT. Translation: CASSPQGGVTDTQYF.

The V and J genes are TRBV2 and TRBJ2-7; D is possibly TRBD1 (5 bases). V lost 6 bases and J 3 bases, leaving 9 bases between the germline ends. The CDR3 extends over 12 amino acids. Looked up from germline, CDR1 is SNHLY and CDR2 is FYNNEI. CDR3 sequence reads: CASRSQGYEQYF. DNA for the CDR3: TGTGCCAGCAGGTCCCAGGGCTACGAGCAGTACTTC. Combining the CDR3 with reference TRBV2 and TRBJ2-7 gives the whole variable domain EPEVTQTPSHQVTQMGQEVILRCVPISNHLYFYWYRQILGQKVEFLVSFYNNEISEKSEIFDDQFSVERPDGSNFTLKIRSTKLEDSAMYFCASRSQGYEQYFGPGTRLTVT.

The CDR3 bases are TGCGCCTTACTAGCGGGCAACACAGATACGCAGTATTTT. Protein: CALLAGNTDTQYF. This chain links TRBV10-2 with TRBJ2-3; 9 bases fit TRBD2. The CDR3 length is 13 residues. The V and J ends lost 11 bases and 2 bases, in that order; junction bases with no gene match: 5. From germline, CDR1 is WSHSY and CDR2 SAAADI.

V and J are TRBV7-3 and TRBJ1-1; D gene unclear. V was trimmed by 3 bases and J by 1 base, leaving 6 bases between them. Per the germline V gene, CDR1 is SGHTA and CDR2 is FQGTGA. The CDR3 runs 13 residues. The chain's CDR3 is CASSLWANTEAFF. CDR3 nucleotides: TGTGCCAGCAGCTTGTGGGCGAACACTGAAGCTTTCTTT. The whole variable domain, filled in from reference TRBV7-3 and TRBJ1-1, reads GAGVSQTPSNKVTEKGKYVELRCDPISGHTALYWYRQSLGQGPEFLIYFQGTGAADDSGLPNDRFFAVRPEGSVSTLKIQRTERGDSAVYLCASSLWANTEAFFGQGTRLTVV.

The chain carries TRBV6-2 or TRBV6-3 and TRBJ1-3; no clear D gene. Between the trimmed V and J ends, which lost 6 bases and 2 bases, there was a span of 14 bases. The CDR3 is 15 residues long. CDR1 is MNHEY, CDR2 SVGEGT, per germline. Here the CDR3 DNA reads TGTGCCAGCAGCCGTACCCCGAGGGCTGGAAACACCATATATTTT. Residues: CASSRTPRAGNTIYF.

A single count supports this clone. The chain links TRBV4-2 to TRBJ1-2, with 8 positions matching TRBD1. The CDR3 runs 14 residues. Losses at the gene ends were 3 bases for V and 3 bases for J; bases not matched to a gene: 3. Germline CDR1 reads LGHNA; CDR2 reads YNFKEQ. CDR3 sequence reads: CASSQAGGYYGYTF. Written as DNA, the CDR3 is TGTGCCAGCAGCCAGGCAGGGGGCTACTATGGCTACACCTTC.

V gene TRBV2 combines with J gene TRBJ1-2, with unresolved D. CDR3 length: 13 amino acids. V was trimmed by 6 bases and J by 0 bases, leaving 8 bases between them. Germline V lookup: CDR1 SNHLY, CDR2 FYNNEI. CDR3 nucleotide sequence: TGTGCCAGCAGCGCGACAACTAACTATGGCTACACCTTC. The encoded protein is CASSATTNYGYTF.

The J gene is TRBJ1-4, the V gene TRBV3-1 (or the pseudogene TRBV3-2); TRBD1 might be the D (5 bases). The CDR3 spans 16 residues. Trimming removed 4 bases at V and 1 base at J, with 13 bases between. Germline V gene data show CDR1 as LGHDT and CDR2 as YNNKEL (reference sequence). CDR3 DNA: TGTGCCAGCAGCCCCCCTCGGGGGGGAACTAATGAAAAACTGTTTTTT. It specifies CASSPPRGGTNEKLFF.

This clone was counted once. This chain joins TRBV19 and TRBJ2-1, with D perhaps TRBD1 (5 bases). Trimming pared 3 bases from V and 7 bases from J, leaving 13 bases between. The length of the CDR3 is 14 residues. Germline values: CDR1 LNHDA, CDR2 SQIVND (reference sequence). The CDR3 DNA is TGTGCCAGTAGTATCCAGGGTCGGTCGAATGAGCAGTTCTTC. This gives the protein CASSIQGRSNEQFF.

V gene TRBV28 combines with J gene TRBJ1-6, with 7 bases that match TRBD1. The germline V gene has CDR1 MDHEN and CDR2 SYDVKM. The CDR3 has 13 residues. V shed 6 bases, J shed 11 bases, and the junction held 7 bases outside the gene matches. CDR3 region: CASSWGTATPLHF. The CDR3 bases are TGTGCCAGCAGCTGGGGGACAGCCACACCCCTCCACTTT.